The present entry profiles one TCR beta chain with its context. Its antigen is not identified. This specimen belongs to a study of T cells in Graves' hyperthyroidism and ophthalmopathy. Study results and limitations: Model output signaled ophthalmopathy a median approximately 6 months ahead of onset.

Amplification targeted TCR beta CDR3 regions from RNA transcripts. With the HTBI primer set, the TCR CDR3 went through a first round of RT-PCR. TCRdb fed the multiplex PCR reads into MiXCR, producing one record per CDR3 protein. This repertoire shows roughly 700,000 distinct CDR3 sequences, 35% found once; its top ten account for approximately 31%. The receptor's source is a woman aged 40 to 50 with Graves' hyperthyroidism. Sequencing used blood.

The CDR3 nucleotides are TGTGCCAGCAGCCAAGATGTGGGTAATCAGCCCCAGCATTTT. It specifies CASSQDVGNQPQHF. This sequence joins TRBV12-3 or TRBV12-4 and TRBJ1-5; no firm D call. The ends were cut back, 6 bases at V and 4 bases at J, with 13 bases in the middle. This CDR3 spans 14 amino acids.